The 30 T cell receptor beta chains given below trace back to one sample, sequenced in a study of post-analysis software for immune sequencing data. Findings and limits, study-wide: Comparison of patients with controls showed roughly five TRBV segments more frequent in patients, TRBV5-6, TRBV5-1 and TRBV20-1 among them.

What these receptors recognize is not known. The authors incorporated unique molecular identifiers into the TCR beta cDNA libraries. TCRdb recomputed calls from the PCR reads with MiXCR, one row per CDR3 protein. The sample contains around 440,000 distinct CDR3 sequences, approximately 45% of which appear only once. Sequencing was carried out using blood. The receptors derive from a girl under 18 with multiple sclerosis.

The chain recombines TRBV7-2 with TRBJ1-1, with a weak D call TRBD1 (5 bases). V lost 5 bases and J lost 4, with 11 bases in between. The CDR3 has 13 amino acids. Per the germline V gene, CDR1 is SGHTA and CDR2 is FQGNSA. CDR3 bases: TGTGCCAGCAGCCGAGGGGTTGCCACTGAAGCTTTCTTT. Its translation is CASSRGVATEAFF.

The chain uses TRBV6-5 and TRBJ2-5, with TRBD1 matching 7 bases. Germline V gives CDR1 MNHEY, CDR2 SVGAGI. This CDR3 spans 15 amino acids. Germline trimming cut 5 bases from V and 1 base from J; bases unmatched to any gene: 7. CDR3 in amino acids: CASSQKDRAQETQYF. The CDR3 DNA follows: TGTGCCAGCAGTCAAAAAGACAGGGCCCAAGAGACCCAGTACTTC.

This chain connects TRBV19 to TRBJ2-3; 8 bases are a match to TRBD2. With V trimmed by 3 bases and J by 4 bases, 3 bases remained unmatched. The germline CDR1 and CDR2 sequences are LNHDA and SQIVND (reference sequence). The CDR3 contains 14 residues. The CDR3 DNA is TGTGCCAGTAGTATTGCGGGAGGTGCAGATACGCAGTATTTT. The encoded protein is CASSIAGGADTQYF. The variable domain in full, completed from reference TRBV19 and TRBJ2-3, reads DGGITQSPKYLFRKEGQNVTLSCEQNLNHDAMYWYRQDPGQGLRLIYYSQIVNDFQKGDIAEGYSVSREKKESFPLTVTSAQKNPTAFYLCASSIAGGADTQYFGPGTRLTVL.

The table lists this clonotype with a few counts. This chain joins TRBV9 and TRBJ2-4, with D unresolved. This CDR3 is 13 amino acids long. V lost 0 bases, J lost 7 bases, and 8 bases lay in between. Germline V gene data show CDR1 as SGDLS and CDR2 as YYNGEE. The CDR3 protein is CASSVGRSNIQYF. The CDR3 coding sequence is TGTGCCAGCAGCGTAGGACGTTCTAACATTCAGTACTTC.

The chain links TRBV6-5 to TRBJ1-2; D might be TRBD1 (6 bases). The V end lost 2 bases, the J end lost 4 bases, and 8 bases lay between the germline ends. CDR1 and CDR2 from the germline V gene are MNHEY and SVGAGI. The length of the CDR3 is 13 residues. The DNA for the CDR3 is TGTGCCAGCAGTTACAGGGGGGGCTATGGCTACACCTTC. It specifies CASSYRGGYGYTF.

This clonotype was counted a few times. The gene calls are TRBV9 and TRBJ2-1, with 7 nucleotides matching TRBD2. Trimming at V came to 3 bases and at J to 7 bases, leaving 10 bases not matched to a gene. The CDR3 is made up of 15 amino acids. Per the germline V gene, CDR1 is SGDLS and CDR2 is YYNGEE. CDR3 region: CASSETSITSNEQFF. DNA for the CDR3: TGTGCCAGCAGCGAGACTAGCATAACGTCAAATGAGCAGTTCTTC.

The sample holds a few counts of this clonotype. The gene calls are TRBV2 and TRBJ1-4; D might be TRBD1 (6 bases). The CDR3 is 12 amino acids. V lost 5 bases, J lost 11 bases, and 12 bases lay in between. Germline CDR1 reads SNHLY; CDR2 reads FYNNEI. CDR3 sequence reads: CASSKQGGKLFF. CDR3 coding DNA: TGTGCCAGCAGTAAACAGGGTGGGAAACTGTTTTTT.

This clonotype has only one observation. At one boundary the junction diverges from the germline segment, which might be a read error. V and J are TRBV12-3 or TRBV12-4 and TRBJ2-3; 16 bases are shared with TRBD2. The CDR3 loop spans 16 amino acids. The CDR3 loop is CASSWGLAGGGDAQYF. The CDR3 region has the DNA TGTGCCAGCAGTTGGGGACTAGCGGGAGGGGGAGATGCGCAGTATTTT.

This clonotype appeared once. The V and J genes are TRBV7-9 and TRBJ2-3, with 13 bases matching TRBD2. Germline trimming cut 5 bases from V and 0 bases from J; bases unmatched to any gene: 8. Germline-derived CDR1 and CDR2 are SEHNR and FQNEAQ (reference sequence). The CDR3 totals 18 residues. The CDR3 DNA is TGTGCCAGCAGCCCCCGACTAGCGGGAGGACTCAGCACAGATACGCAGTATTTT. Protein: CASSPRLAGGLSTDTQYF.

This clonotype has a handful of counts. The CDR3 DNA reads TGTGCCAGCAGTTTAATCGGCTTTCAGTACTTC. Translating it yields CASSLIGFQYF. The V gene is TRBV12-3 or TRBV12-4, the J gene TRBJ2-4; D ambiguous. The CDR3 is 11 amino acids. V was shortened by 2 bases and J by 11 bases, with 7 bases between the two germline ends.

CDR3 DNA: TGTGCCAGCAGCATGCGGCCCTACGAGCAGTACTTC. Translated, it gives CASSMRPYEQYF. This chain uses TRBV5-5 with TRBJ2-7; no clear D gene. V lost 4 bases and J lost 2, with 7 bases in between. Germline CDR1 is SGHKS and CDR2 is YYEKEE (reference sequence). This CDR3 has 12 residues. Supplemented by reference TRBV5-5 and TRBJ2-7, the full variable domain reads DAGVTQSPTHLIKTRGQQVTLRCSPISGHKSVSWYQQVLGQGPQFIFQYYEKEERGRGNFPDRFSARQFPNYSSELNVNALLLGDSALYLCASSMRPYEQYFGPGTRLTVT.

This clonotype was observed a few times. The chain links TRBV27 to TRBJ2-7; no clear D. Trimming left V 8 bases short and J 4 bases short, with 12 bases between. The CDR3 contains 12 residues. Per the germline V gene, CDR1 is MNHEY and CDR2 is SMNVEV (reference sequence). The CDR3 protein is CASRGSLYEQYF. Here the CDR3 DNA reads TGTGCCAGCCGCGGCAGCCTGTACGAGCAGTACTTC.

V usage is TRBV4-1 and J usage is TRBJ1-1; maybe TRBD1 (5 bases). V lost 6 bases and J 3 bases, leaving 26 bases between the germline ends. Per the germline V gene, CDR1 is MGHRA and CDR2 is YSYEKL. The CDR3 length is 18 residues. CDR3 loop: CASSRPGPGKVGDTEAFF. The CDR3 DNA sequence: TGCGCCAGCAGTCGCCCGGGGCCGGGAAAGGTTGGGGACACTGAAGCTTTCTTT.

The chain employs TRBV4-1 and TRBJ2-1, with D tentatively TRBD2 (6 bases). Germline V gives CDR1 MGHRA, CDR2 YSYEKL. This CDR3 has 16 amino acids. Trimming stripped 5 bases from V and 5 bases from J, with 19 bases between. CDR3 coding DNA: TGCGCCAGCAGCTCGAGCCGGCTAGCGCTAAACAATGAGCAGTTCTTC. Translating gives CASSSSRLALNNEQFF.

The CDR3 reads CASSLLGAGAPGYTF. The CDR3 coding sequence is TGCGCCAGCAGCTTGCTAGGAGCGGGAGCTCCCGGCTACACCTTC. The rearrangement uses TRBV5-1 and TRBJ1-2; D gene ambiguous. Germline CDR1 and CDR2: SGHRS and YFSETQ. The V end was cut by 1 base, the J end by 8 bases, with 18 bases between. CDR3 length equals 15 residues. The whole variable domain, filled in from reference TRBV5-1 and TRBJ1-2, reads KAGVTQTPRYLIKTRGQQVTLSCSPISGHRSVSWYQQTPGQGLQFLFEYFSETQRNKGNFPGRFSGRQFSNSRSEMNVSTLELGDSALYLCASSLLGAGAPGYTFGSGTRLTVV.

This clonotype came up a few times. The chain recombines TRBV28 with TRBJ2-3; D possibly corresponds to TRBD2 (5 bases). The germline gives CDR1 MDHEN, CDR2 SYDVKM. This CDR3 region has 14 residues. Trimming pared 5 bases from V and 4 bases from J, leaving 13 bases between. This chain's CDR3 is CASSPVGMADTQYF. The CDR3 DNA sequence: TGTGCCAGCAGTCCCGTCGGGATGGCAGATACGCAGTATTTT.

V gene TRBV20-1 combines with J gene TRBJ2-3; D is possibly TRBD1 (5 bases). The V end lost 1 base, the J end lost 14 bases, and 19 bases lay between the germline ends. This CDR3 has 13 residues. Germline CDR1 DFQATT, CDR2 SNEGSKA (reference sequence). CDR3 bases: TGCAGTGCTAGAGTGCCGCAGGGCATTCATCCGTATTTT. It yields the protein CSARVPQGIHPYF.

In DNA form, the CDR3 reads TGTGCCAGCAGTTACCTACCGGGACAGGGGGGCTATGGCTACACCTTC. Its translation: CASSYLPGQGGYGYTF. The chain is built from TRBV6-6 and TRBJ1-2, with 11 bases fitting TRBD1. The CDR3 length is 16 residues. With 2 bases clipped from V and 4 bases from J, the junction kept 6 bases outside the gene matches. The germline V gene has CDR1 MNHNY and CDR2 SVGAGI (reference sequence).

This clonotype was recorded once. The chain carries TRBV7-4 and TRBJ1-5, with 9 bases fitting TRBD1. Losses at the gene ends were 4 bases for V and 3 bases for J; bases not matched to a gene: 4. The length of the CDR3 is 15 residues. From germline, CDR1 is SGHVT and CDR2 SQSDAQ. This CDR3 reads CASSSGTGINQPQHF. CDR3 DNA: TGTGCCAGCAGCTCCGGGACAGGGATCAATCAGCCCCAGCATTTT.

A single count supports this clonotype. The chain combines TRBV20-1 with TRBJ1-1, with D uncertain. V was pared by 4 bases and J by 3 bases, with 9 bases between. Germline CDR1 reads DFQATT; CDR2 reads SNEGSKA (reference sequence). The length of the CDR3 is 12 residues. The CDR3 nucleotides read TGCAGTGCTACGGCTGGGGACACTGAAGCTTTCTTT. This sequence encodes CSATAGDTEAFF.

Comment on this clonotype: The junction departs from germline at one end; a sequencing error may be responsible. The V gene is TRBV12-3 or TRBV12-4, the J gene TRBJ1-2, with 7 positions matching TRBD1. The CDR3 has 14 residues. The CDR3 DNA follows: TGTGCCAGCACCAAGACAGGGTCTAACTATGGCCACACCTTC. It codes for CASTKTGSNYGHTF.

As for this clonotype: A much larger clone differs from this one at a single base, so this may be a read error. The gene calls are TRBV29-1 and TRBJ2-7, with D hard to call. From germline, CDR1 is SQVTM and CDR2 ANQGSEA. The CDR3 covers 14 residues. The CDR3 sequence is CSVEGVESSYEQCF. CDR3 DNA: TGCAGCGTCGAAGGAGTGGAGAGCTCCTACGAGCAGTGCTTC.

This clonotype has more than one count but fewer than ten. J is TRBJ2-7 and V is TRBV10-3; TRBD2 matches at 11 bases. Germline loops: CDR1 ENHRY, CDR2 SYGVKD. The V segment lost 7 bases and the J segment 3 bases; nucleotides outside the gene matches: 5. The CDR3 contains 14 residues. The CDR3 protein is CAITGTSGSYEQYF. CDR3 DNA sequence: TGTGCCATCACCGGGACTAGCGGTAGCTACGAGCAGTACTTC.

V gene TRBV29-1 combines with J gene TRBJ2-7; D gene uncertain. CDR3 length equals 13 residues. The germline V and J ends were trimmed by 4 bases and 0 bases, with 10 bases remaining between them. The germline CDR1 and CDR2 sequences are SQVTM and ANQGSEA. Here the CDR3 reads CSVVDGSSYEQYF. The CDR3 coding sequence is TGCAGCGTTGTCGACGGATCCTCCTACGAGCAGTACTTC.

The chain joins TRBV10-3 to TRBJ2-7; TRBD1 matches 9 bases. The CDR3 extends over 15 amino acids. Germline CDR1 reads ENHRY; CDR2 reads SYGVKD. V lost 2 bases, J lost 3 bases, and 5 bases stayed unmatched. The DNA for the CDR3 is TGTGCCATCAGTGAGGCAGGGACAGGGAGCTACGAGCAGTACTTC. Translation: CAISEAGTGSYEQYF.

V gene TRBV12-3 or TRBV12-4 combines with J gene TRBJ2-3; D is unclear. The CDR3 has 13 residues. V was cut by 1 base and J by 10 bases, with 12 bases left in between. The CDR3 loop reads CASSLGDRDAQYF. The CDR3 bases are TGTGCCAGCAGTTTAGGGGATAGGGATGCGCAGTATTTT.

This chain joins TRBV4-2 and TRBJ2-1, with D perhaps matching TRBD2 (5 bases). The CDR3 length is 14 residues. Looked up from germline, CDR1 is LGHNA and CDR2 is YNFKEQ. Between the trimmed V and J ends, which lost 4 bases and 0 bases, there was a span of 7 bases. The DNA for the CDR3 is TGTGCCAGCAGCCGGACTCCCTCCTACAATGAGCAGTTCTTC. Translated, it gives CASSRTPSYNEQFF.

Worth noting for this clonotype: Germline and junction disagree at one end, which may indicate a read error. This rearrangement joins TRBV12-3 or TRBV12-4 to TRBJ2-7; 13 bases match TRBD2. This CDR3 spans 17 amino acids. In DNA, the CDR3 is TGTACCAGCAGTTTATCGGCGGGACTAGCGGGGTCCTACGAGCAGTACTTC. Translated: CTSSLSAGLAGSYEQYF.

This clonotype was seen only a few times. This CDR3 is CASSLEGQGYAGANVLTF. As DNA, the CDR3 is TGTGCCAGCAGCTTGGAGGGACAGGGTTATGCTGGGGCCAACGTCCTGACTTTC. The chain joins TRBV5-5 to TRBJ2-6, with TRBD1 matching over 9 bases. The CDR3 sequence is 18 residues long. J lost 2 bases, V lost 0 bases, and 6 bases had no gene match. Germline V gene sequence: CDR1 SGHKS, CDR2 YYEKEE (reference sequence).

V gene TRBV18 combines with J gene TRBJ2-1; D might be TRBD1 (5 bases). The V end was cut by 0 bases, the J end by 5 bases, with 11 bases between. The CDR3 covers 15 residues. Germline CDR1 and CDR2: KGHSH and LQKENI. CDR3 residues: CASSPPGAGHNEQFF. CDR3 bases: TGTGCCAGCTCACCACCGGGTGCAGGGCACAATGAGCAGTTCTTC.